This T cell receptor beta chain was captured in a study of T cell responses to AZD1222 COVID-19 vaccine. This CDR3 comprises 15 residues. Unmatched junction bases numbered 7, after V lost 3 bases and J lost 10 bases. Germline loops: CDR1 KGHSH, CDR2 LQKENI. The data were produced by immunoSEQ multiplex PCR, yet TCRdb's version contains in-frame clones alone and is incomplete. Of tens of thousands of clones listed, roughly 90% are singletons. The V call is TRBV18, the J call TRBJ2-1, with TRBD2 matching 12 bases. The specimen was peripheral blood, collected on day 0 of AZD1222 vaccination. The sequence came from an adult in good health. The CDR3 nucleotides are TGTGCCAGCTCACCCGACGCTAGCGGGGGGGCGGAGCAGTTCTTC. This translates into CASSPDASGGAEQFF.